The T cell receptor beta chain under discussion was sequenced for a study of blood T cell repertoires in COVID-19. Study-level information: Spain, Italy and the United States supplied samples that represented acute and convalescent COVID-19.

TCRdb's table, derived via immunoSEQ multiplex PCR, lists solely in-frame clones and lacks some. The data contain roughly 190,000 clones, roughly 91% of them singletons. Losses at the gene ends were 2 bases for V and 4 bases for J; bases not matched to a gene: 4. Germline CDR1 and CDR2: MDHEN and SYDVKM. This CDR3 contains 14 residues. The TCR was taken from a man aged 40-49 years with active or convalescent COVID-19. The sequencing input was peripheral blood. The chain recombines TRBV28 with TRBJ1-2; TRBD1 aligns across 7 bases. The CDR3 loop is CASSLRGPSYGYTF. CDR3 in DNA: TGTGCCAGCAGTTTAAGGGGGCCCAGCTATGGCTACACCTTC.